This T cell receptor beta chain derives from a study of cytomegalovirus exposure and HLA in healthy donors. General study results and limits: TCR beta sequences numbering around 15,000 were associated with HLA alleles at 0.05 false discovery rate in a later analysis. Sequencing had likely introduced a cluster of highly shared sequence variants as an artifact. TCR beta chains numbering 164 were designated cytomegalovirus-associated.

PCR amplification relied on 60 Vbeta primers (plus 13 Jbeta primers). Assay: immunoSEQ multiplex PCR; the TCRdb copy retains only in-frame clones and omits some. The sample includes over 150,000 clones, approximately 84% of them seen just once. Worth noting for this clone: Its antigen is unidentified.

The donors gave bone marrow, and they were healthy. CDR1 LNHNV and CDR2 YYDKDF come from the germline V gene (reference sequence). There are 17 residues in the CDR3. Trimming took 0 bases from V and 5 from J, leaving 16 bases between them. This TCR derives from a girl aged 10-17 years in good health and CMV-seropositive. The genes are TRBV15 and TRBJ1-4, with a tentative D call TRBD1 (6 bases). The sequenced material came from PBMCs. CDR3 loop: CATSREEKTGKNEKLFF. Here the CDR3 DNA reads TGTGCCACCAGCAGAGAAGAGAAGACAGGAAAAAATGAAAAACTGTTTTTT.